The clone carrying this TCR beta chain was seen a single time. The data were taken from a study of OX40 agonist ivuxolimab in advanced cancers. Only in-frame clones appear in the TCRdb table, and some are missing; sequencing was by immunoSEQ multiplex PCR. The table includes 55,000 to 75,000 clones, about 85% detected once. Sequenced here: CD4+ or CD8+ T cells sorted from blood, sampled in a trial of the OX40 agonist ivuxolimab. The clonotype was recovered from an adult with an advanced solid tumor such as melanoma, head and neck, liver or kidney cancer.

CDR3 nucleotides: TGTGCCAGCAGTGAAGCGGCGGGAAAGGCGGATGAGCAGTTCTTC. Amino acid sequence: CASSEAAGKADEQFF. This chain uses TRBV2 with TRBJ2-1, with D possibly being TRBD2 (6 bases). Germline V gene data show CDR1 as SNHLY and CDR2 as FYNNEI. This CDR3 contains 15 residues. The V end was cut by 0 bases, the J end by 8 bases, with 14 bases between.